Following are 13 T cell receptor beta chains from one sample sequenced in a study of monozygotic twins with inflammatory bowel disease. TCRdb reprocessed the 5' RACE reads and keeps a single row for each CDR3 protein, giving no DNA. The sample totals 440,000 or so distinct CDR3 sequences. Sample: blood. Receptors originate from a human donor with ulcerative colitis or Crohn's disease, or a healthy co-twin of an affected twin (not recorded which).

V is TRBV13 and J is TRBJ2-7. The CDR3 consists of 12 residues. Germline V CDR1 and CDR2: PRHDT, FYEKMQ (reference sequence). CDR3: CASSLPSDEQYF.

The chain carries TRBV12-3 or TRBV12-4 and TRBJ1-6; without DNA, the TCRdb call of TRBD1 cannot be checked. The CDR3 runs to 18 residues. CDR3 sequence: CASSPRGDRGSYNSPLHF.

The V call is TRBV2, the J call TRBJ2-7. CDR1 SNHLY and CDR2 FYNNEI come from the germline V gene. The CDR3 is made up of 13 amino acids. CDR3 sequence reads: CASSEAVLREQYF.

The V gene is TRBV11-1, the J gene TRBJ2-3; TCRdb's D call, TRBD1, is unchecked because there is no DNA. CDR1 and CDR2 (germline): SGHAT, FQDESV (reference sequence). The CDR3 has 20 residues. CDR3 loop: CASSGRSQETDRGETDTQYF.

Here the CDR3 reads CSVEDRWNEQFF. V is TRBV29-1 and J is TRBJ2-1. The CDR3 consists of 12 residues. Germline CDR1 and CDR2: SQVTM and ANQGSEA.

This chain's CDR3 is CASSSGTGFAGELFF. The rearrangement joins TRBV7-8 to TRBJ2-2; TCRdb selects TRBD1, and the lack of DNA leaves this call unchecked. The CDR3 has 15 amino acids. The germline V gene encodes CDR1 SGHVS and CDR2 FQNEAQ.

This chain's CDR3 is CASRLGTGSYNEQFF. The rearrangement joins TRBV12-3 or TRBV12-4 to TRBJ2-1; TCRdb's assignment of TRBD2 cannot be checked, as there is no DNA. CDR3 size: 15 residues.

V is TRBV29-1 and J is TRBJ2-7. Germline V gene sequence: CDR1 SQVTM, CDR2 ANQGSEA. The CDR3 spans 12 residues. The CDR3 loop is CSVTGSSYEQYF.

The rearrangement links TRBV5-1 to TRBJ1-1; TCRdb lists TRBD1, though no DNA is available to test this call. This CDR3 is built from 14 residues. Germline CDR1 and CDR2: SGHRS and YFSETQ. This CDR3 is CASSLATGLTATIF.

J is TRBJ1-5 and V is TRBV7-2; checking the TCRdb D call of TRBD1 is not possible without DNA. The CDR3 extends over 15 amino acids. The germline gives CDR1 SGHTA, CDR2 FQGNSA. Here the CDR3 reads CASSLRGNSNQPQHF.

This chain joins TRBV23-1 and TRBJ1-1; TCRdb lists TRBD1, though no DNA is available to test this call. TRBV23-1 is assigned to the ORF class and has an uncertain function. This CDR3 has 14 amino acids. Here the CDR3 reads CASVPGGVNTEAFF.

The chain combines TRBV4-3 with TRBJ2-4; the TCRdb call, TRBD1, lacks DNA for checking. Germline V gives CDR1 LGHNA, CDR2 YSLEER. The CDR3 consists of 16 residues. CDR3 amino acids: CASSQTGGTTKNIQYF.

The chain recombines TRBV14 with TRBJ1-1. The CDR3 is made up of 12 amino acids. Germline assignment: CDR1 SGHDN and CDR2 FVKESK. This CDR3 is CASSPHNTEAFF.